The 28 T cell receptor beta chains in this list originate from one sample, sequenced in a study of T-cell reconstitution after alpha-beta-depleted transplantation in children. The library targeted TCRbeta and was prepared with unique molecular identifiers. Each CDR3 protein gets one entry after TCRdb re-called the PCR reads with MiXCR. The data show around 700,000 distinct CDR3 sequences, with roughly 13% seen just once and approximately 0.8% held by the top ten. The material sequenced was PBMCs, taken before TCRalphabeta/CD19-depleted stem cell transplant. All receptors derive from a girl aged 2 to 9 with congenital amegakaryocytic thrombocytopenia, due to receive a stem cell transplant.

This clonotype has only a few counts. The chain joins TRBV29-1 to TRBJ1-2; possible D gene TRBD1, 6 bases. From germline, CDR1 is SQVTM and CDR2 ANQGSEA. Trimming stripped 1 base from V and 4 bases from J, with 10 bases between. This CDR3 is 13 amino acids long. The CDR3 sequence is CSVEGDTGYGYTF. CDR3 nucleotides: TGCAGCGTTGAAGGGGACACAGGCTATGGCTACACCTTC.

V is TRBV5-1 and J is TRBJ2-1; the match to TRBD2 covers 12 bases. Germline V lookup: CDR1 SGHRS, CDR2 YFSETQ. V lost 4 bases, J lost 9 bases, and 8 bases stayed unmatched. The CDR3 totals 15 residues. The CDR3 nucleotides are TGCGCCAGCAGCACTCGACTAGCGGGAGTGGTTGAGCAGTTCTTC. It specifies CASSTRLAGVVEQFF.

This clonotype was detected ten times or more. This rearrangement joins TRBV5-1 to TRBJ1-3; D uncertain. V was shortened by 2 bases and J by 2 bases, with 8 bases between the two germline ends. This CDR3 region has 14 residues. CDR1 is SGHRS, CDR2 YFSETQ, per germline. The CDR3 DNA sequence: TGCGCCAGCAGCTTCCATGGAACTGGAAACACCATATATTTT. Amino acid sequence: CASSFHGTGNTIYF.

This clonotype was counted at least ten times. The V and J genes are TRBV6-5 and TRBJ2-3; D is possibly TRBD1 (6 bases). The V end was cut by 0 bases, the J end by 1 base, with 11 bases between. CDR1 is MNHEY, CDR2 SVGAGI, per germline. The CDR3 loop spans 16 amino acids. CDR3 sequence reads: CASSYSGGQGTDTQYF. The DNA of the CDR3 is TGTGCCAGCAGTTACTCAGGGGGACAAGGCACAGATACGCAGTATTTT.

V usage is TRBV12-3 or TRBV12-4 and J usage is TRBJ2-7; possible D gene TRBD2, 6 bases. The CDR3 has 13 residues. Trimming shortened V by 7 bases and J by 6 bases, and 16 bases separated the two germline ends. The CDR3 sequence is CASNSAGGGEQYF. The CDR3 DNA follows: TGTGCCAGCAACTCAGCCGGGGGAGGCGAGCAGTACTTC.

This clonotype has ten or more counts. The CDR3 region has the DNA TGCAGTGCTATTAGCAGGACCTACGAGCAGTACTTC. The encoded protein is CSAISRTYEQYF. The chain has TRBV20-1 and TRBJ2-7; no firm D call. Trimming took off 4 bases at V and 2 bases at J, with 9 bases between the two ends. CDR3 size: 12 residues. Germline V CDR1 and CDR2: DFQATT, SNEGSKA (reference sequence).

V is TRBV10-2 and J is TRBJ1-2, with unresolved D. The germline V gene encodes CDR1 WSHSY and CDR2 SAAADI. CDR3 size: 13 residues. The V end lost 7 bases, the J end lost 4 bases, and 13 bases lay between the germline ends. For the CDR3, the DNA is TGCGCCAGCAACCCGGGCCCTGGCTATGGCTACACCTTC. Translation gives CASNPGPGYGYTF.

This clonotype has only one observation. One junction end disagrees with the germline gene, perhaps due to a read error. J is TRBJ1-2 and V is TRBV5-6; 8 positions match TRBD1. Germline-derived CDR1 and CDR2 are SGHDT and YYEEEE. The length of the CDR3 is 13 residues. CDR3 residues: CASSIGTGYGDTF. The CDR3 DNA follows: TGTGCCAGCAGCATTGGGACAGGATATGGCGACACCTTC.

The rearrangement joins TRBV11-2 to TRBJ2-1, with TRBD2 identical over 11 bases. With 10 bases clipped from V and 9 bases from J, the junction kept 23 bases outside the gene matches. Germline V gives CDR1 SGHAT, CDR2 FQNNGV. The CDR3 loop spans 18 amino acids. In DNA form, the CDR3 reads TGTGCCACACAGGATGTGTTTTATTTGCTAGCGGGAGGTTTTGAGCAGTTCTTC. Amino acid sequence: CATQDVFYLLAGGFEQFF. Drawing the rest from reference TRBV11-2 and TRBJ2-1, the complete variable domain is EAGVAQSPRYKIIEKRQSVAFWCNPISGHATLYWYQQILGQGPKLLIQFQNNGVVDDSQLPKDRFSAERLKGVDSTLKIQPAKLEDSAVYLCATQDVFYLLAGGFEQFFGPGTRLTVL.

V usage is TRBV29-1 and J usage is TRBJ1-2; no reliable D call. Germline loops: CDR1 SQVTM, CDR2 ANQGSEA. V was cut by 6 bases and J by 8 bases, with 22 bases left in between. The CDR3 is made up of 14 amino acids. CDR3 in amino acids: CSVCTAPIKGGYTF. The CDR3 nucleotides are TGCAGCGTCTGTACAGCCCCGATCAAAGGGGGCTACACCTTC.

This clonotype turned up a few times. V usage is TRBV28 and J usage is TRBJ2-3, with a possible D match to TRBD1 (6 bases). The CDR3 loop spans 17 amino acids. The germline gives CDR1 MDHEN, CDR2 SYDVKM. Trimming shortened V by 7 bases and J by 2 bases, and 22 bases separated the two germline ends. In DNA, the CDR3 is TGTGCCAGCATCGACCGGGACAACATCGCCCCCACAGATACGCAGTATTTT. It translates to CASIDRDNIAPTDTQYF.

This sequence joins TRBV20-1 and TRBJ2-3; D might be TRBD1 or TRBD2, each matching 5 bases. V shed 6 bases and J shed 7 bases, with 11 bases lying between them. The germline V gene encodes CDR1 DFQATT and CDR2 SNEGSKA (reference sequence). This CDR3 spans 11 amino acids. The CDR3 protein is CSAGPTYTQYF. The CDR3 DNA is TGCAGTGCGGGACCGACGTATACGCAGTATTTT.

This clonotype was observed at least ten times. The chain combines TRBV29-1 with TRBJ2-7; D may match TRBD1 or TRBD2 (5 bases each). Germline CDR1 reads SQVTM; CDR2 reads ANQGSEA. The CDR3 spans 13 residues. With 4 bases removed from V and 2 bases from J, the gap between germline ends came to 12 bases. As DNA, the CDR3 is TGCAGCGTTGGGGGACCCGATACCTACGAGCAGTACTTC. Translated: CSVGGPDTYEQYF.

This clonotype was recorded at least ten times. The V gene is TRBV10-3, the J gene TRBJ2-2; D is possibly TRBD2 (6 bases). This CDR3 region has 15 residues. Trimming took off 3 bases at V and 4 bases at J, with 12 bases between the two ends. The germline V gene encodes CDR1 ENHRY and CDR2 SYGVKD. The CDR3 loop is CAISELLAATGELFF. For the CDR3, the DNA is TGTGCCATCAGTGAATTATTAGCGGCCACCGGGGAGCTGTTTTTT.

In its sample, this clonotype was seen many times. The chain joins TRBV20-1 to TRBJ2-1, with a possible D match to TRBD2 (6 bases). V lost 3 bases and J lost 7, with 25 bases in between. The CDR3 runs to 17 residues. Germline V gene lookup returns CDR1 DFQATT and CDR2 SNEGSKA (reference sequence). CDR3 coding DNA: TGCAGTGCTAGCTCGGCCGGATATTCTAGCGACCTTAATGAGCAGTTCTTC. Residues: CSASSAGYSSDLNEQFF.

Of note for this clonotype: It is unclear where the CDR3 begins or ends on the DNA, so no DNA is shown, and the CDR3 is as TCRdb lists it. This chain uses TRBV11-2 with TRBJ2-2. 14 amino acids form the CDR3, both terminal residues included. The germline gives CDR1 SGHAT, CDR2 FQNNGV. The CDR3 is CASSSDFGAGELFF.

Worth noting for this clonotype: It is likely a read error, because the conserved phenylalanine at the end of the CDR3 is missing. V and J are TRBV20-1 and TRBJ1-1, with TRBD1 as a possible D gene (6 bases). Germline V CDR1 and CDR2: DFQATT, SNEGSKA (reference sequence). The CDR3 spans 15 residues. Trimming stripped 6 bases from V and 3 bases from J, with 20 bases between. Here the CDR3 DNA reads TGCAGTGCCCTTCCCGGGACAAGGGCCCACACTGAAGCTTTCTGT. This sequence encodes CSALPGTRAHTEAFC.

The chain recombines TRBV4-2 with TRBJ1-4, with unresolved D. V was trimmed by 1 base and J by 0 bases, leaving 15 bases between them. Looked up from germline, CDR1 is LGHNA and CDR2 is YNFKEQ. The CDR3 contains 18 residues. CDR3 in DNA: TGTGCCAGCAGCCAAGTCTCGCGTTGGTTATCAACTAATGAAAAACTGTTTTTT. Translated: CASSQVSRWLSTNEKLFF.

This clonotype was observed at least ten times. The J gene is TRBJ2-7, the V gene TRBV12-3 or TRBV12-4; D may be TRBD2 (5 bases). The CDR3 length is 16 residues. V lost 3 bases, J lost 6 bases, and 21 bases lay in between. The CDR3 here is CASSFDQFRGRFEQYF. The DNA of the CDR3 is TGTGCCAGCAGTTTCGATCAGTTCCGAGGGCGCTTCGAGCAGTACTTC.

This clonotype was picked up many times. The chain couples TRBV20-1 to TRBJ2-3; 11 bases are a match to TRBD2. CDR1 and CDR2 from the germline V gene are DFQATT and SNEGSKA (reference sequence). The CDR3 covers 16 residues. Unmatched junction bases numbered 5, after V lost 3 bases and J lost 0 bases. In DNA form, the CDR3 reads TGCAGTGCTAGTCCCTGGACTAGCGGGAGCACAGATACGCAGTATTTT. Its protein is CSASPWTSGSTDTQYF.

Ten or more counts support this clonotype. V and J are TRBV12-3 or TRBV12-4 and TRBJ2-5, with 10 bases that match TRBD1. Unmatched junction bases numbered 4, after V lost 5 bases and J lost 1 base. This CDR3 spans 15 amino acids. CDR3 DNA: TGTGCCAGCAGTACTGGGGACAGGGGCCAAGAGACCCAGTACTTC. Translated, it gives CASSTGDRGQETQYF.

This clonotype was observed a handful of times. The chain joins TRBV20-1 to TRBJ2-3; 11 bases line up with TRBD2. The CDR3 has 14 residues. Trimming removed 4 bases from V and 6 bases from J; junction bases left unmatched: 6. CDR1 is DFQATT and CDR2 is SNEGSKA in the germline V gene (reference sequence). CDR3 DNA sequence: TGCAGTGCTACAACTAGCGGGAGTTGGGATACGCAGTATTTT. Translating gives CSATTSGSWDTQYF.

There are a few counts of this clonotype. The chain links TRBV5-1 to TRBJ2-7; 9 bases map to TRBD1. The CDR3 consists of 14 residues. J lost 5 bases, V lost 4 bases, and 7 bases had no gene match. Per germline, CDR1 SGHRS and CDR2 YFSETQ. The CDR3 loop reads CASSRGTGIHEQYF. In DNA form, the CDR3 reads TGCGCCAGCAGCAGGGGGACAGGGATCCACGAGCAGTACTTC.

This chain connects TRBV7-6 to TRBJ2-1; D might be TRBD2 (5 bases). The V gene's germline CDR1 is SGHVS and CDR2 FNYEAQ. CDR3 length equals 17 residues. V was cut by 2 bases and J by 3 bases, with 17 bases left in between. The chain's CDR3 is CASSLIATNEVYNEQFF. CDR3 DNA: TGTGCCAGCAGCTTAATAGCGACCAACGAAGTCTACAATGAGCAGTTCTTC.

This clonotype was seen a few times. This rearrangement joins TRBV6-1 to TRBJ2-6; D uncertain. The CDR3 is 18 residues long. Germline CDR1 MNHNS, CDR2 SASEGT. V was pared by 1 base and J by 0 bases, with 13 bases between. The CDR3 reads CASSEENWGSSGANVLTF. The CDR3, as DNA: TGTGCCAGCAGTGAAGAGAACTGGGGAAGCTCTGGGGCCAACGTCCTGACTTTC.

The chain is built from TRBV7-2 and TRBJ2-7; the D call may be TRBD1 or TRBD2 (5 bases each). Germline lookup yields CDR1 SGHTA and CDR2 FQGNSA. The CDR3 loop spans 15 amino acids. The V gene lost 8 bases and the J gene lost 2 bases, with 19 bases spanning the gap. CDR3 nucleotide sequence: TGTGCCAGCCGTAAACGGGACGCCGGACCCTACGAGCAGTACTTC. This codes for CASRKRDAGPYEQYF.

This chain links TRBV5-1 with TRBJ1-1, with D possibly matching TRBD1 (5 bases). Germline values: CDR1 SGHRS, CDR2 YFSETQ. Trimming shortened V by 4 bases and J by 5 bases, and 12 bases separated the two germline ends. The CDR3 sequence is 13 residues long. CDR3: CASSREGLTEAFF. The CDR3 region has the DNA TGCGCCAGCAGCCGGGAGGGGCTGACTGAAGCTTTCTTT.

This clonotype was seen only a few times. J is TRBJ1-6 and V is TRBV3-1; D uncertain. The CDR3 has 14 residues. Germline-derived CDR1 and CDR2 are LGHDT and YNNKEL (reference sequence). V was clipped by 4 bases and J by 9 bases, with 13 bases between them. The DNA of the CDR3 is TGTGCCAGCAGCCCCCCCAGTGGCGTTTCACCCCTCCACTTT. It specifies CASSPPSGVSPLHF.